This entry concerns a single T cell receptor beta chain. Its specificity is not known. Researchers isolated at least 6 million PBMCs per sample. Germline CDR1 DFQATT, CDR2 SNEGSKA (reference sequence). The CDR3 sequence is 11 residues long. These data come from a study of blood T cells in healthy people across ages. The study, taken as a whole, reports: Per million T cells, TCR beta diversity dropped about linearly as age rose. Long-lived donors carried more naive CD4+ cells and greater diversity than aged donors.

Using a J-beta primer mix together with a sample-barcoded 5' primer, a second PCR was run for roughly 6 to 11 cycles. TCRdb reprocessed the 5' RACE reads with MiXCR, giving one entry per CDR3 protein. The sample carries 950,000 to 1,200,000 distinct CDR3 sequences, under 40% recorded once. Input material: blood. The V gene is TRBV20-1, the J gene TRBJ1-5; no firm D call. The sequence came from a man younger than 35 in good health. CDR3 sequence reads: CSVGGGQPQHF. As DNA, the CDR3 is TGCAGCGTAGGTGGTGGCCAGCCCCAGCATTTT.